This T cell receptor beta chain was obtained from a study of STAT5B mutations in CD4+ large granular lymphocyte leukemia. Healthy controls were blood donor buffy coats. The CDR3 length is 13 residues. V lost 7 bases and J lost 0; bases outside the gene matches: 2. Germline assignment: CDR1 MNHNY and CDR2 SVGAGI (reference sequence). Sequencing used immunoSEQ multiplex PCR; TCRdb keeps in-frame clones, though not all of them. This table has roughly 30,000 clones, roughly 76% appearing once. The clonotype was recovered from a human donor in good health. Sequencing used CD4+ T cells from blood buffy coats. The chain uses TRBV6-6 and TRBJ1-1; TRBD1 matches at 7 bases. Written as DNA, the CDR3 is TGTGCCAGCAAGGGACAGATGAACACTGAAGCTTTCTTT. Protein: CASKGQMNTEAFF.